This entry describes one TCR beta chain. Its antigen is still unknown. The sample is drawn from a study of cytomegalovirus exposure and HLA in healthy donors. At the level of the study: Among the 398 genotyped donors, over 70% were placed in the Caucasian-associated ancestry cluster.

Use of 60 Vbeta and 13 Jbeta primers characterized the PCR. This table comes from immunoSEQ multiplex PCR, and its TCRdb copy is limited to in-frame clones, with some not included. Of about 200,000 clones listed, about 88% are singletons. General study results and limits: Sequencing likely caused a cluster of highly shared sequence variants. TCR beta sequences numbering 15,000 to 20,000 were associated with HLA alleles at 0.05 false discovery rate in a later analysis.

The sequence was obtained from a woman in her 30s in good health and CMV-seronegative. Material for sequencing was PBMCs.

This CDR3 reads CASSYSRDRSTGELFF. CDR3 DNA: TGTGCCAGCAGTTACTCGAGGGACAGATCAACCGGGGAGCTGTTTTTT. V gene TRBV6-5 combines with J gene TRBJ2-2, with TRBD1 matching 7 bases. This CDR3 has 16 residues. With V trimmed by 0 bases and J by 5 bases, 6 bases remained unmatched. Germline values: CDR1 MNHEY, CDR2 SVGAGI.